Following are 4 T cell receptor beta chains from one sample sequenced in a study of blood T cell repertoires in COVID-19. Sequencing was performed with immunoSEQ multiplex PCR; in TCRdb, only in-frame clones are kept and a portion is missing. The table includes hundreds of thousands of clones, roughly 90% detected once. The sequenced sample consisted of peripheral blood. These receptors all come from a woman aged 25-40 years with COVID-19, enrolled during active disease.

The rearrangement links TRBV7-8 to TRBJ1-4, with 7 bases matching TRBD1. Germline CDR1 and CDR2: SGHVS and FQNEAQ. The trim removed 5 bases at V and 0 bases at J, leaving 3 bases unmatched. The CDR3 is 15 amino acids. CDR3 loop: CASSIGTATNEKLFF. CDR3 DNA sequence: TGTGCCAGCAGCATAGGGACAGCAACTAATGAAAAACTGTTTTTT.

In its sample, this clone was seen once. The CDR3 is CASSTPDRGGYGYTF. DNA of the CDR3: TGTGCCAGCAGCACCCCGGACAGGGGGGGCTATGGCTACACCTTC. The J gene is TRBJ1-2, the V gene TRBV5-4; 10 bases line up with TRBD1. Germline CDR1 and CDR2: SGHNT and YYREEE (reference sequence). The CDR3 is 15 amino acids. Unmatched junction bases numbered 7, after V lost 4 bases and J lost 4 bases.

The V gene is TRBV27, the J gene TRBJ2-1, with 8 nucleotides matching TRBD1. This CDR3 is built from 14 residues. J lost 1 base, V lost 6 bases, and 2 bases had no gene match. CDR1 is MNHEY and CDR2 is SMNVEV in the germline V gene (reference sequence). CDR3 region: CASRRQGSYNEQFF. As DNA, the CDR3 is TGTGCCAGCAGACGACAGGGGTCCTACAATGAGCAGTTCTTC.

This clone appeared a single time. The CDR3 spells CASSIEREIPDTQYF. The CDR3 coding sequence is TGTGCCAGTAGTATAGAGCGGGAGATCCCAGATACGCAGTATTTT. This chain uses TRBV19 with TRBJ2-3; 7 bases match TRBD2. The germline CDR1 and CDR2 sequences are LNHDA and SQIVND (reference sequence). J lost 4 bases, V lost 0 bases, and 4 bases had no gene match. The CDR3 extends over 15 amino acids. The full variable domain, rest sourced from reference TRBV19 and TRBJ2-3, is DGGITQSPKYLFRKEGQNVTLSCEQNLNHDAMYWYRQDPGQGLRLIYYSQIVNDFQKGDIAEGYSVSREKKESFPLTVTSAQKNPTAFYLCASSIEREIPDTQYFGPGTRLTVL.